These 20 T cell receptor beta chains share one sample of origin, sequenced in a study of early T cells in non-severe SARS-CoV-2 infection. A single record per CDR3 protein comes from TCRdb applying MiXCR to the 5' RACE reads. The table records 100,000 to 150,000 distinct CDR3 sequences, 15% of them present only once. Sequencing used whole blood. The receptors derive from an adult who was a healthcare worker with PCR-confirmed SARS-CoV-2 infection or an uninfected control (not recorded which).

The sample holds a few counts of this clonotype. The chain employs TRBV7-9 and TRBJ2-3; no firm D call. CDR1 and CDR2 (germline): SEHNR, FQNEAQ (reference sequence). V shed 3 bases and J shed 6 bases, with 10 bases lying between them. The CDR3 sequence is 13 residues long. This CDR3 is CASSFTTTDTQYF. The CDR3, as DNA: TGTGCCAGCAGCTTCACTACCACGGATACGCAGTATTTT.

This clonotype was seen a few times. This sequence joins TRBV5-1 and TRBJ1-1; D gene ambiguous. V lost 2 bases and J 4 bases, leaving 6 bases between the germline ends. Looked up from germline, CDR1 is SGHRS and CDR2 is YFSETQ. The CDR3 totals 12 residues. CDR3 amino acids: CASSFGSTEAFF. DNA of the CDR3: TGCGCCAGCAGCTTTGGGAGCACTGAAGCTTTCTTT.

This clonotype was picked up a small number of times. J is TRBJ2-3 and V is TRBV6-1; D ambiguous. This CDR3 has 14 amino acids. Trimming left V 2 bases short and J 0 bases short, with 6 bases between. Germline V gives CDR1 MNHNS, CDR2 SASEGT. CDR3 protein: CASSEPASTDTQYF. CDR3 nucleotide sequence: TGTGCCAGCAGTGAACCTGCTAGCACAGATACGCAGTATTTT.

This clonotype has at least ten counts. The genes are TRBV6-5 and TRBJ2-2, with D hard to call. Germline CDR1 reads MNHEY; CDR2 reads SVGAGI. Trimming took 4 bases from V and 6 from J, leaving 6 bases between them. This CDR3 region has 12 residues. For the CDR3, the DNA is TGTGCCAGCAGTTTCGCGGCCGGGGAGCTGTTTTTT. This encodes CASSFAAGELFF.

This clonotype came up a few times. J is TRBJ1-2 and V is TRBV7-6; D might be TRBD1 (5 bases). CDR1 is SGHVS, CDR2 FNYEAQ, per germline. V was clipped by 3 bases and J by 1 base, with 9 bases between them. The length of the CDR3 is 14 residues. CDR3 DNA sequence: TGTGCCAGCAGCTTCGGCGACAGTAACTATGGCTACACCTTC. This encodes CASSFGDSNYGYTF.

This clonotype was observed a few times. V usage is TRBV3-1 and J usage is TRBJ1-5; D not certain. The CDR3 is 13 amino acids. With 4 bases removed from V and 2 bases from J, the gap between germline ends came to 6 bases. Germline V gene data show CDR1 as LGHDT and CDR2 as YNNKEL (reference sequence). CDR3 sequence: CASSPSGNQPQHF. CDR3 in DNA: TGTGCCAGCAGCCCCAGCGGCAATCAGCCCCAGCATTTT.

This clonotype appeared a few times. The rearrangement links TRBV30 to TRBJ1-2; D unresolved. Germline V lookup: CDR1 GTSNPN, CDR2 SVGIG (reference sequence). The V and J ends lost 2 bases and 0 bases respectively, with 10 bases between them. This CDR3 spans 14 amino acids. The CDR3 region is CAWSLMVANYGYTF. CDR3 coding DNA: TGTGCCTGGAGTTTGATGGTGGCTAACTATGGCTACACCTTC.

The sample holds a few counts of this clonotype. The CDR3 DNA sequence: TGTGCCAGCTCTCCGGCGGGACAGGGGACACGACTAGCCAAAAACATTCAGTACTTC. This sequence encodes CASSPAGQGTRLAKNIQYF. V usage is TRBV21-1 and J usage is TRBJ2-4; the D segment call TRBD1 is taken from the table without a DNA check. TRBV21-1 is described as a pseudogene. This CDR3 is 19 amino acids long.

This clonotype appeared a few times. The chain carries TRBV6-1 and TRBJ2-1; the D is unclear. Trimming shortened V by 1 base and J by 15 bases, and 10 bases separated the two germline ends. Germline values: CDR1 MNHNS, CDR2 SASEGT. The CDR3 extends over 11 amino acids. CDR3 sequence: CASSEGSTPFF. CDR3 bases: TGTGCCAGCAGTGAAGGGTCTACTCCGTTCTTC.

The CDR3 coding sequence is TGTGCCAGCAGCCAAACAGGGGTGGAGACCCAGTACTTC. This sequence encodes CASSQTGVETQYF. The chain has TRBV3-1 and TRBJ2-5; 7 bases fit TRBD1. CDR1 is LGHDT, CDR2 YNNKEL, per germline (reference sequence). V dropped 2 bases and J dropped 5; count of bases not matched to a gene: 2. The CDR3 covers 13 residues.

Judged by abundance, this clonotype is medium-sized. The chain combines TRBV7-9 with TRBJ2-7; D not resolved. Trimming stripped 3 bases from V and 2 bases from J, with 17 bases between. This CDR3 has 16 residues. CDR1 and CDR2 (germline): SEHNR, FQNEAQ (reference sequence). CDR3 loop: CASSFEFSVRPYEQYF. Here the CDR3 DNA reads TGTGCCAGCAGCTTCGAGTTCTCGGTCCGGCCCTACGAGCAGTACTTC.

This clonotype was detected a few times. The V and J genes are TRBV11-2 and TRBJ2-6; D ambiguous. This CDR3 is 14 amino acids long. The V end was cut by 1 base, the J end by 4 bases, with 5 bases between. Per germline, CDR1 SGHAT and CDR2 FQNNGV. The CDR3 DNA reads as TGTGCCAGCAGCTTAGTAGCAGGGGCCAACGTCCTGACTTTC. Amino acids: CASSLVAGANVLTF.

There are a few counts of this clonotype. This chain's CDR3 is CASSPGTGQESGDEKLFF. The CDR3 DNA follows: TGTGCCAGCAGTCCCGGGACAGGTCAAGAAAGTGGCGATGAAAAACTGTTTTTT. The chain couples TRBV12-3 or TRBV12-4 to TRBJ1-4, with 8 bases that match TRBD1. The CDR3 covers 18 residues. J lost 6 bases, V lost 5 bases, and 17 bases had no gene match.

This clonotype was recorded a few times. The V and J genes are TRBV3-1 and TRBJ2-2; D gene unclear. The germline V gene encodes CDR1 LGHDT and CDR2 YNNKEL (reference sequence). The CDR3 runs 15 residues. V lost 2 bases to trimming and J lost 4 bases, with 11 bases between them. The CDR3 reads CASSQPRSITGELFF. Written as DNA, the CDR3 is TGTGCCAGCAGCCAACCCCGAAGTATCACCGGGGAGCTGTTTTTT.

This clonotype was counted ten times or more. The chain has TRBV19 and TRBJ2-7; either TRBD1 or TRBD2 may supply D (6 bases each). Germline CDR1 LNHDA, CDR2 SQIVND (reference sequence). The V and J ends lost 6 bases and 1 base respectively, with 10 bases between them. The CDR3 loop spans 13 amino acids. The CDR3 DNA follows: TGTGCCAGTAGCGGGGGCCTTTCCTACGAGCAGTACTTC. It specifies CASSGGLSYEQYF.

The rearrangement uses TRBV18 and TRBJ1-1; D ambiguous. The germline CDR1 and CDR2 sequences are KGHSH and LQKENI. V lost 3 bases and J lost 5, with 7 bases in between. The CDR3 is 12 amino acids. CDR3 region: CASSPFRTEAFF. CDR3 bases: TGTGCCAGCTCACCCTTCCGTACTGAAGCTTTCTTT. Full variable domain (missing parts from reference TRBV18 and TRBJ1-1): NAGVMQNPRHLVRRRGQEARLRCSPMKGHSHVYWYRQLPEEGLKFMVYLQKENIIDESGMPKERFSAEFPKEGPSILRIQQVVRGDSAAYFCASSPFRTEAFFGQGTRLTVV.

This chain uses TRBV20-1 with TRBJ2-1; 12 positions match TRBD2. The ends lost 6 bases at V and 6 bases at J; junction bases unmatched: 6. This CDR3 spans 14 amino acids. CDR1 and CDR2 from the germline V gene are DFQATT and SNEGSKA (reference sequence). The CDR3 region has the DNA TGCAGTGCCCGGACTAGCGGGGAAATCAATGAGCAGTTCTTC. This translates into CSARTSGEINEQFF.

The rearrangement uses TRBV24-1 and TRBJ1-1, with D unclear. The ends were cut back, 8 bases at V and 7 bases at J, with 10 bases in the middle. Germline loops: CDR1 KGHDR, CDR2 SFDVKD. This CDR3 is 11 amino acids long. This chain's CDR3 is CATISGLEAFF. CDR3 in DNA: TGTGCCACCATTTCGGGCCTTGAAGCTTTCTTT.

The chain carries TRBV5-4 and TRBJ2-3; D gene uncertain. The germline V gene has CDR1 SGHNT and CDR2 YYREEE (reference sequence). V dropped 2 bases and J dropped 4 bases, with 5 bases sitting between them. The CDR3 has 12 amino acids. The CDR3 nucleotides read TGTGCCAGCAGCTTAGTGGCAGATACGCAGTATTTT. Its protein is CASSLVADTQYF. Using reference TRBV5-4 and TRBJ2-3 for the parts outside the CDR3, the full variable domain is ETGVTQSPTHLIKTRGQQVTLRCSSQSGHNTVSWYQQALGQGPQFIFQYYREEENGRGNFPPRFSGLQFPNYSSELNVNALELDDSALYLCASSLVADTQYFGPGTRLTVL.

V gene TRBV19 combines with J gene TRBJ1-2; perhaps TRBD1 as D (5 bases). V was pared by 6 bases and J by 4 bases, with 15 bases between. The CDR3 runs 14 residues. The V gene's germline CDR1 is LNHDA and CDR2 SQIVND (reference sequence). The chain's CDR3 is CASRLGGGVYGYTF. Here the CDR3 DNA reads TGTGCCAGTAGGCTCGGCGGGGGGGTCTATGGCTACACCTTC.